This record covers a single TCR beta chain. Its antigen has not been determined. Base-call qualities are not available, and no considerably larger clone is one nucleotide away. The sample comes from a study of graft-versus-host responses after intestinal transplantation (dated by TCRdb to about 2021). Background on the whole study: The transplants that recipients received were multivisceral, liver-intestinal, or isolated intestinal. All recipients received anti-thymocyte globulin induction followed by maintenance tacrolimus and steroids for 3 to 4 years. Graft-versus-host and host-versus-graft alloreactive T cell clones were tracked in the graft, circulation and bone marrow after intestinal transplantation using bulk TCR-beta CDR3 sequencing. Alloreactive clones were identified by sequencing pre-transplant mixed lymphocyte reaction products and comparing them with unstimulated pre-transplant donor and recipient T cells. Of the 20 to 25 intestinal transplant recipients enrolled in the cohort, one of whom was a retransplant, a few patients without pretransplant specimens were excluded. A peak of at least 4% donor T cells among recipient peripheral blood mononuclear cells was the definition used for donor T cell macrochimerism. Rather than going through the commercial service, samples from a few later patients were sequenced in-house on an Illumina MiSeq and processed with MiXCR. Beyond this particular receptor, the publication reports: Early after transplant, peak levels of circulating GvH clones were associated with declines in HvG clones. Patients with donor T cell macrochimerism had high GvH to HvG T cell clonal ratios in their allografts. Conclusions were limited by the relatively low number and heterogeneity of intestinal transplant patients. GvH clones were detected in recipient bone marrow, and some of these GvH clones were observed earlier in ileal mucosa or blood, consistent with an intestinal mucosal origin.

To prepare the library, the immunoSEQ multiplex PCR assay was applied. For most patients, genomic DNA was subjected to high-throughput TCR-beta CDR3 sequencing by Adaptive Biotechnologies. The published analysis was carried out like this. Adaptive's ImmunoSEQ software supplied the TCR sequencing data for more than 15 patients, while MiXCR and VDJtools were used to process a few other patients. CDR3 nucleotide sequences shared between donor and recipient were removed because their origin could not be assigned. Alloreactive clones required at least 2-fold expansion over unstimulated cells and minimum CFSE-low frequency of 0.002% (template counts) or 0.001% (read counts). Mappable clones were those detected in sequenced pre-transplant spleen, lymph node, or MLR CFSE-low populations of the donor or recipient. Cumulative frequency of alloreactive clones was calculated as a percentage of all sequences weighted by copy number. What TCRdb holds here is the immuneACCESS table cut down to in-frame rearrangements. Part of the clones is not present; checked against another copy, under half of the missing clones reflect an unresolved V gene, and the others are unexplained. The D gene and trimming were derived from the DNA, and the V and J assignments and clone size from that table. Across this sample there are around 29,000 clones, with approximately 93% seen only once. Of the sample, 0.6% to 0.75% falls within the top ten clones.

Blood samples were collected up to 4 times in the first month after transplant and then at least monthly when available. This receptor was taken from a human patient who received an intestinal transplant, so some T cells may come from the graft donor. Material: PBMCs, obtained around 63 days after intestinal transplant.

The sequenced DNA is TGTGCCATCAGTGAGGCCCCCCAGGCGCAGTATTTT. Its coded protein is CAISEAPQAQYF. The chain links TRBV10-3 with TRBJ2-3; the D gene is not confidently resolved. Deletion took 2 bases off V and 10 bases off J, with a span of 10 bases between the germline ends. The CDR3 contains 12 residues, cysteine and phenylalanine counted. The kept DNA is CDR3 alone, 36 bases in frame from the first base. CDR1 and CDR2, per the germline V gene, are ENHRY and SYGVKD.